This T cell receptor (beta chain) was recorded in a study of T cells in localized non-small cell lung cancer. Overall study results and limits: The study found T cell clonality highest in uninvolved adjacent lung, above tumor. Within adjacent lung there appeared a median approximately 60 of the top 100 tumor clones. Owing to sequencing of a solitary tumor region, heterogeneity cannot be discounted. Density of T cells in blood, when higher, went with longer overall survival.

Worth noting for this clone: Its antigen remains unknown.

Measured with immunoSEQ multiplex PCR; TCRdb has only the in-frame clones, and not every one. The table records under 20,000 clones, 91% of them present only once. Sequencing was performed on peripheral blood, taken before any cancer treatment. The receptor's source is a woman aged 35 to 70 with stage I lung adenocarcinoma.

This chain's CDR3 is CATGTGDTEAFF. CDR3 coding DNA: TGTGCCACCGGGACAGGGGACACTGAAGCTTTCTTT. The genes are TRBV10-3 and TRBJ1-1, with 10 nucleotides matching TRBD1. This CDR3 contains 12 residues. Germline CDR1 and CDR2: ENHRY and SYGVKD. The V segment lost 10 bases and the J segment 3 bases; nucleotides outside the gene matches: 2.